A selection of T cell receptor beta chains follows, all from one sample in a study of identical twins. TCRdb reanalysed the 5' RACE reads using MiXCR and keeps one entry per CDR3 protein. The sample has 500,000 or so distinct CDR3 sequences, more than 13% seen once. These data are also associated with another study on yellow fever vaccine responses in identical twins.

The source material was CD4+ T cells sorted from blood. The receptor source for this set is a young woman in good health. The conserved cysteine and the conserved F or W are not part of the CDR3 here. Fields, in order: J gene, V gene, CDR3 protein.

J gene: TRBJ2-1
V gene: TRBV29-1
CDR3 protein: SVAVGEQF

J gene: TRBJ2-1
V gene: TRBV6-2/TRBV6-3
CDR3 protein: ASSPSGIGYNEQF

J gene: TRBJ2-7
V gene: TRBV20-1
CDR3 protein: SAPRRLADYEQY

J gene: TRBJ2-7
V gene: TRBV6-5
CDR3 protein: ASSYSAGTGRDEQY

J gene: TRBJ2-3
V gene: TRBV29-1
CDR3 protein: SATRQGGTDTQY

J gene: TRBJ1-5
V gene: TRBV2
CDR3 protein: ASSPRQGLRQPQH

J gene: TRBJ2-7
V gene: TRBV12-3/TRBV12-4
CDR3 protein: ASSLGQGAFEQN

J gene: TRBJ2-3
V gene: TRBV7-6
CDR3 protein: ASSSVRLGDTDTQY

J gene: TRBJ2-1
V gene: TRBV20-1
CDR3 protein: SARGHTGLSSYNEQF

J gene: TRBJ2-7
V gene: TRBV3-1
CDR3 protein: ASSQDRAPTGRQSYEQY

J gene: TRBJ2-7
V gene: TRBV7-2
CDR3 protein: ASSLVRGAYEQY

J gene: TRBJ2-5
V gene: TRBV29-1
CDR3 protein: SVGGTGDETQY

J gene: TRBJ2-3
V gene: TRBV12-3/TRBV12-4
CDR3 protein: ASSFGTGNLQRDTQY

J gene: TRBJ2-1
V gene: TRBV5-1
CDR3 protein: ASSSYRGWEQF

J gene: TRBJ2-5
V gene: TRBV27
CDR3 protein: ASSDTMGLGYKTQY

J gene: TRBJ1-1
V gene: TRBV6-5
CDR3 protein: ASSYYGVPNTEAF

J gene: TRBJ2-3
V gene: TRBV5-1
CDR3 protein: ASSRGQTDWSTDTQY

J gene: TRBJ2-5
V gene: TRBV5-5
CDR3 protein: ASSPSGTLETQY

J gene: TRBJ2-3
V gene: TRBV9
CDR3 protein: ASSVWAGGTDTQY

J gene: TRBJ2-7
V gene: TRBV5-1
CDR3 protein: ASSLGLSDNYYEQY

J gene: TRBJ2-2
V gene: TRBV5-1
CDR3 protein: ASSLLSGGRSGELF

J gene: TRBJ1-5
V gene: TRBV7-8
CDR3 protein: ASSLDGGGYQPQH

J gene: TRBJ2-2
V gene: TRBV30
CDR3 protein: AHEYRGDTGELF

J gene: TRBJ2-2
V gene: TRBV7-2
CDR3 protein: ASSLDGLAGGRRLF

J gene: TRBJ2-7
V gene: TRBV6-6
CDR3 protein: ASSRQGRDEQY

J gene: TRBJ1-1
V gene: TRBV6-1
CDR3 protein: ASIPSGGWATEAF

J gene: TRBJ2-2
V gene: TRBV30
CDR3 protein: ARRRRATGELF

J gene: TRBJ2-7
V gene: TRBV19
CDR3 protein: ASSIWGDRGSYEQY

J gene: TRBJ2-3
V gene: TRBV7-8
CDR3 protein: ASSLSLALMSSDTQY

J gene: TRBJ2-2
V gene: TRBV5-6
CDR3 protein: ASSPGQELSGELF

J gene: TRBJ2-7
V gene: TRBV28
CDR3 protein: ASSFSGFSEQY

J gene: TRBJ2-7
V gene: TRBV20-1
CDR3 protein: SAINQGVEQY

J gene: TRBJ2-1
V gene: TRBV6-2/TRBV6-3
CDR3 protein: ASRLGRYNEQF

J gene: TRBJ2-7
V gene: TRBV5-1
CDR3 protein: ASSLEGSGYEQY

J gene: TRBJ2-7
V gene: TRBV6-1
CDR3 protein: ASGEIRGLAVHEQY

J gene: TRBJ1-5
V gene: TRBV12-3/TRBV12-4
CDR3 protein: ASSSRQGINQPQH

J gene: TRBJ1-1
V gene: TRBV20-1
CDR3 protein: SARVGGTEAF

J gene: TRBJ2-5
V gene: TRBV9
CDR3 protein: ASSVARDSQETQY

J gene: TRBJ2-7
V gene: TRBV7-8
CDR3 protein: ASSLPLQDRISSYEQY

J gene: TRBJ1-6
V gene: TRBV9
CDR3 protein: ASSPRHSVNSPLH

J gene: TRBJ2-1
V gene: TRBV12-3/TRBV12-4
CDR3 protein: ASSLASGLAGDEQF

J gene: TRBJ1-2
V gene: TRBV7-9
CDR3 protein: ASSKPGQGRLNGYT